Described below is a single T cell receptor (beta chain) sequence and its context. Its antigen remains unknown. Germline and junction disagree at one end, which may indicate a read error. These data belong to a study of cytomegalovirus exposure and HLA in healthy donors. CDR3 length: 19 amino acids. Germline CDR1 SEHNR, CDR2 FQNEAQ (reference sequence). Study results and limitations: The investigators catalogued about 170 TCR beta chains as cytomegalovirus-associated. Sequence variants that were highly shared formed a cluster that was likely a sequencing artifact. In vitro checks showed that a few CMV-associated chains really do target CMV antigens.

Researchers ran the PCR with 60 Vbeta and 13 Jbeta primers. Here immunoSEQ multiplex PCR was the method, and the copy in TCRdb shows in-frame clones only, minus some. The profile shows 150,000 or so clones, roughly three quarters of them singletons. The chain couples TRBV7-9 to TRBJ1-6; D is unresolved. The sequenced material came from PBMCs. The sequence derives from a man in his forties in good health and CMV-seropositive. The CDR3 protein is CSSSLAQVPLRGSNSPLHF. The CDR3 region has the DNA TGTTCCAGCAGCTTAGCCCAGGTACCCTTACGGGGTAGTAATTCACCCCTCCACTTT.